This TCR beta chain was recovered during a study of T cell responses to AZD1222 COVID-19 vaccine. Repertoires were generated with immunoSEQ multiplex PCR, while TCRdb's copy carries only in-frame clones and drops some. Here the sample spans 120,000 or so clones, roughly nine tenths being singletons. CDR1 is MNHEY and CDR2 is SVGAGI in the germline V gene. There are 12 residues in the CDR3. This sequence originates from an adult in good health. Here the sequenced sample was peripheral blood, taken on day 0 of AZD1222 vaccination. The rearrangement links TRBV6-5 to TRBJ2-3, with a tentative D call TRBD1 (5 bases). The CDR3 loop reads CALQVGADTQYF. The CDR3 nucleotides are TGTGCTCTACAGGTTGGAGCAGATACGCAGTATTTT.